A selection of T cell receptor beta chains follows, all from one sample in a study of CD8+CD57+ T cells in acquired aplastic anemia. TCRdb reprocessed the reads via MiXCR and lists one record per CDR3 protein. This sample has about 43,000 distinct CDR3 sequences, with 63% found just once. Sequenced sample: sorted CD4+, CD8+, or CD8+CD57+ T cells (not recorded which) from PBMCs. All receptors derive from a human donor with aplastic anemia. Each CDR3 is given with its conserved first and last residue. The D gene is left open where the match is weak. Only some rows state a clone size, as once, few, many or a class for expanded clones.

TRBV7-2	TRBJ2-5	-	-	CASSQRGLETQYF	TGTGCCAGCAGCCAGAGGGGTTTAGAGACCCAGTACTTC
TRBV6-5	TRBJ2-1	TRBD2	-	CASSSGAGAGGEQFF	TGTGCCAGCAGTTCCGGAGCGGGGGCTGGGGGTGAGCAGTTCTTC
TRBV25-1	TRBJ1-1	TRBD1	-	CASVGTGGYGTEAFF	TGTGCCAGCGTGGGGACAGGGGGGTACGGCACTGAAGCTTTCTTT
TRBV9	TRBJ2-2	-	many	CASSVKGSGELFF	TGTGCCAGCAGCGTGAAGGGTTCCGGGGAGCTGTTTTTT
TRBV7-9	TRBJ2-5	-	-	CASSFFTEETQYF	TGTGCCAGCAGCTTCTTCACCGAAGAGACCCAGTACTTC
TRBV29-1	TRBJ1-1	-	-	CSVVFRGGLVTEAFF	TGCAGCGTTGTTTTTCGTGGGGGTCTTGTCACTGAAGCTTTCTTT
TRBV9	TRBJ1-1	-	few	CASSDDLEAFF	TGTGCCAGCAGCGACGACCTTGAAGCTTTCTTT
TRBV7-9	TRBJ2-1	-	-	CASSWGGEQFF	TGTGCCAGCAGCTGGGGTGGTGAGCAGTTCTTC
TRBV2	TRBJ2-7	-	-	CASSFLAGSYEQYF	-
TRBV15	TRBJ2-7	TRBD2	-	CATSTIAGDLGPYEQYF	TGTGCCACCAGCACCATCGCGGGGGATCTGGGTCCCTACGAGCAGTACTTC
TRBV7-2	TRBJ2-3	-	-	CASSSLPSTDTQYF	TGTGCCAGCAGCTCCCTTCCGAGCACAGATACGCAGTATTTT
TRBV29-1	TRBJ1-2	-	-	CSMVPVENYGYTF	TGCAGCATGGTACCCGTGGAGAACTATGGCTACACCTTC
TRBV5-1	TRBJ2-3	TRBD2	-	CASSSGGRGTDTQYF	TGCGCCAGCAGCTCGGGGGGGAGGGGCACAGATACGCAGTATTTT
TRBV5-1	TRBJ2-7	-	many	CASSLEQKPTYEQYF	TGCGCCAGCAGCTTGGAACAGAAACCAACCTACGAGCAGTACTTC
TRBV3-1	TRBJ2-2	TRBD1	-	CASSPGTGDTGELFF	TGTGCCAGCAGTCCCGGGACAGGCGACACCGGGGAGCTGTTTTTT
TRBV20-1	TRBJ2-7	TRBD1	once	CSAREGQGLGYEQYF	TGCAGTGCTAGAGAGGGACAGGGTCTCGGCTACGAGCAGTACTTC
TRBV2	TRBJ2-4	TRBD1	many	CARGDRGANIQYF	TGTGCCAGAGGGGACAGGGGGGCAAACATTCAGTACTTC
TRBV20-1	TRBJ1-2	TRBD1	-	CSAKQGGGNGYTF	TGCAGTGCTAAACAGGGGGGAGGGAATGGCTACACCTTC
TRBV24-1	TRBJ2-1	-	-	CATSDFWGYNEQFF	TGTGCCACCAGTGATTTTTGGGGCTACAATGAGCAGTTCTTC
TRBV12-3/TRBV12-4	TRBJ2-1	TRBD2	many	CASSLPGGGLDEQFF	TGTGCCAGCAGCCTCCCAGGCGGGGGGCTTGATGAGCAGTTCTTC
TRBV2	TRBJ2-2	-	-	CATRGGAVNTGELFF	TGTGCCACCCGGGGTGGGGCAGTTAACACCGGGGAGCTGTTTTTT
TRBV2	TRBJ1-2	TRBD1	-	CASSFDRGQGGYTF	TGTGCCAGCAGCTTCGACAGGGGGCAGGGTGGCTACACCTTC
TRBV15	TRBJ2-7	-	-	CATSRAGTPTYEQYF	TGTGCCACCAGCAGAGCCGGGACACCTACCTACGAGCAGTACTTC
TRBV24-1	TRBJ2-5	TRBD1	-	CATSDPPGQGGETQYF	TGTGCCACCAGTGATCCCCCGGGACAGGGCGGGGAGACCCAGTACTTC
TRBV2	TRBJ2-5	-	many	CASSEILPRGTQYF	TGTGCCAGCAGTGAAATACTACCCCGAGGGACCCAGTACTTC
TRBV6-1	TRBJ1-5	-	many	CATQRGDTQPQHF	TGTGCCACACAACGGGGGGATACACAGCCCCAGCATTTT
TRBV10-3	TRBJ1-6	-	few	CAISELQVNSPLHF	TGTGCCATCAGTGAGCTGCAAGTTAATTCACCCCTCCACTTT
TRBV10-2	TRBJ1-6	-	once	CASSDRGLLNSPLHF	TGCGCCAGCAGTGACAGGGGACTCCTTAATTCACCCCTCCACTTT
TRBV6-1	TRBJ2-1	-	many	CASSWTVSSYNEQFF	TGTGCCAGCAGCTGGACAGTGAGCTCCTACAATGAGCAGTTCTTC
TRBV19	TRBJ2-1	TRBD2	-	CASSIARRLAGRYNEQFF	TGTGCCAGTAGTATAGCAAGGCGGCTAGCGGGCCGATACAATGAGCAGTTCTTC
TRBV7-2	TRBJ2-7	TRBD1	once	CASSLTGQGIEQYF	TGTGCCAGCAGCTTAACGGGACAGGGGATCGAGCAGTACTTC
TRBV12-3/TRBV12-4	TRBJ1-2	-	-	CASSLYPNSNYGYTF	TGTGCCAGCAGTTTATATCCGAACTCTAACTATGGCTACACCTTC
TRBV29-1	TRBJ2-1	-	-	CSVELANYNEQFF	TGCAGCGTTGAGCTAGCGAACTACAATGAGCAGTTCTTC
TRBV7-2	TRBJ2-2	TRBD1	-	CASSRRTGDTGELFF	TGTGCCAGCAGTCGCCGGACAGGAGACACCGGGGAGCTGTTTTTT
TRBV25-1	TRBJ2-1	TRBD2	-	CASSGIAGSNNEQFF	TGTGCCAGCAGTGGTATAGCGGGATCCAACAATGAGCAGTTCTTC
TRBV10-3	TRBJ2-5	TRBD1	-	CAISEAQGALQETQHF	TGTGCCATCAGTGAGGCCCAGGGGGCACTCCAAGAGACCCAGCACTTC
TRBV29-1	TRBJ1-2	-	once	CSVALEDYGYTF	TGCAGCGTTGCGCTGGAGGACTATGGCTACACCTTC
TRBV2	TRBJ1-3	-	many	CASSEFRRASGNTIYF	TGTGCCAGCAGTGAATTTCGAAGGGCCTCTGGAAACACCATATATTTT
TRBV2	TRBJ1-5	TRBD1	many	CASSEGDRGYNQPQHF	TGTGCCAGCAGTGAAGGGGACAGGGGCTACAATCAGCCCCAGCATTTT
TRBV2	TRBJ2-5	TRBD2	many	CASSEALSGGRPPQRETQYF	TGTGCCAGCAGTGAAGCGCTTAGCGGGGGGCGCCCCCCCCAGCGGGAGACCCAGTACTTC
TRBV20-1	TRBJ1-5	TRBD1	-	CSAQGARNQPQHF	TGCAGTGCCCAGGGGGCGCGCAATCAGCCCCAGCATTTT
TRBV4-2	TRBJ2-3	-	many	CASSQGLPGDTQYF	TGTGCCAGCAGCCAAGGACTACCAGGAGATACGCAGTATTTT
TRBV11-2	TRBJ2-7	-	once	CACSSSQGGTYEQHF	TGTGCCTGCAGCTCCTCTCAGGGGGGAACCTACGAGCAGCACTTC
TRBV25-1	TRBJ2-5	TRBD1	-	CASTDRGRGETQYF	TGTGCCAGCACCGACAGGGGGCGCGGAGAGACCCAGTACTTC
TRBV19	TRBJ1-5	-	-	CASSMNGQGILSNQPQHF	TGTGCCAGTAGTATGAACGGGCAGGGCATCCTAAGCAATCAGCCCCAGCATTTT
TRBV5-1	TRBJ1-2	TRBD1	many	CASTLGRQGYEYGYTF	TGCGCCAGCACCCTTGGGAGACAGGGTTATGAGTATGGCTACACCTTC
TRBV19	TRBJ2-7	-	-	CASSIGHGRETYEQYF	TGTGCCAGTAGTATAGGGCACGGACGGGAAACCTACGAGCAGTACTTC
TRBV6-1	TRBJ2-6	TRBD1	-	CASSEQGAGANVLTF	TGTGCCAGCAGTGAACAGGGGGCTGGGGCCAACGTCCTGACTTTC
TRBV7-7	TRBJ2-5	-	few	CASSTPLGETQYF	TGTGCCAGCAGCACTCCTTTGGGAGAGACCCAGTACTTC
TRBV2	TRBJ2-2	-	-	CASSEDPGELFF	TGTGCCAGCAGTGAAGACCCCGGGGAGCTGTTTTTT
TRBV10-3	TRBJ1-1	-	-	CAISPRGRHTEAFF	TGTGCCATCAGCCCGAGGGGACGGCACACTGAAGCTTTCTTT